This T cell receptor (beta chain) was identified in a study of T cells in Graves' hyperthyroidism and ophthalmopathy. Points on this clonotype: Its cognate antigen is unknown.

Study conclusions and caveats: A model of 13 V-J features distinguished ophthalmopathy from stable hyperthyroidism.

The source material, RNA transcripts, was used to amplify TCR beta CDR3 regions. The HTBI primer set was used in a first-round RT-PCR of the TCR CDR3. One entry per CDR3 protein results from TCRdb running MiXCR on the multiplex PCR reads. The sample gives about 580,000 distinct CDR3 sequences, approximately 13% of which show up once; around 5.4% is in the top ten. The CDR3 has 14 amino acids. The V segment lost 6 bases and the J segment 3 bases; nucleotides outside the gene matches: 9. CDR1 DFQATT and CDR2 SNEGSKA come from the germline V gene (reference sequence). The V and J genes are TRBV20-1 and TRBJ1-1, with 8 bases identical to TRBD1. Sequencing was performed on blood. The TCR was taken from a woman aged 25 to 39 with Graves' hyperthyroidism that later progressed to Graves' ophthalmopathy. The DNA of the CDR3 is TGCAGTGCCCAACAGGGGGTAGGGGACACTGAAGCTTTCTTT. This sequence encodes CSAQQGVGDTEAFF.